This is a list of T cell receptor beta chains from one sample in a study of regulatory T cells in long-lasting Graves disease. TCRdb reanalysed the multiplex PCR reads using MiXCR and keeps one entry per CDR3 protein. The sample carries roughly 400,000 distinct CDR3 sequences, roughly 17% recorded once. The same specimen was also included in a second study, on T cells in Graves' hyperthyroidism and ophthalmopathy.

The sequenced sample was peripheral blood mononuclear cells (PBMCs), obtained at new diagnosis, from a patient treated with antithyroid drugs. The receptors were gathered from a woman between 18 and 29 years old with Graves disease. CDR3s leave out the opening cysteine and the closing phenylalanine or tryptophan. A row's size may be missing; if present it is once, few, many or a size class.

V	J	size	CDR3
TRBV18	TRBJ1-1	many	ASSFNSFEGTEAF
TRBV20-1	TRBJ2-3	-	SANLAGGLHFTDTQY
TRBV28	TRBJ1-2	many	ASLHGQYGYT
TRBV7-9	TRBJ1-1	few	ASSLATGQRSITEAF
TRBV6-1	TRBJ2-3	many	AVGENTDTQY
TRBV25-1	TRBJ2-1	few	ASSTTGTSRYNEQF
TRBV28	TRBJ2-1	many	ASSLVLAGQTYNEQF
TRBV18	TRBJ2-7	many	ASSPDRGNYEQY
TRBV24-1	TRBJ2-2	few	ATSDLRTGELF
TRBV7-2	TRBJ2-7	-	VSSSTSAYEQY
TRBV12-5	TRBJ2-1	many	ASGLVLSGTSLDNEQF
TRBV6-1	TRBJ2-5	many	ASSTRLAGDQETQY
TRBV3-1	TRBJ2-1	many	ASAIGTSGTYSYNEQF